This T cell receptor beta chain was identified during a study of blood T cell repertoires in COVID-19. At the level of the study: The analysed material was cDNA or gDNA that came from T cells, B-cell-depleted T cells, or PBMCs.

How the authors handled the data: Reference gene primer amplification gave estimated nucleated cell counts. The data were produced by immunoSEQ multiplex PCR, yet TCRdb's version contains in-frame clones alone and is incomplete. The V and J calls and clone size come from that table; D and trimming were worked out from the DNA. The table lists 200,000 or so clones, about 80% of them singletons. The J segment lost 5 bases and the V segment lost 1 base, leaving 6 bases of the junction unmatched. The CDR3 spans 14 residues. Germline lookup yields CDR1 SGDLS and CDR2 YYNGEE. This clone was observed a handful of times.

Sequencing used peripheral blood. V and J are TRBV9 and TRBJ2-7, with 7 bases lining up with TRBD2. The origin of this receptor is a human donor with acute or convalescent COVID-19. The donor label of this sample is uncertain. The CDR3 loop is CASSVSGGLDEQYF. The CDR3, as DNA: TGTGCCAGCAGCGTATCGGGAGGCCTCGACGAGCAGTACTTC.